The T cell receptor beta chain described here comes from a study of blood T cell repertoires in COVID-19. The method was immunoSEQ multiplex PCR; TCRdb's version includes in-frame clones alone and lacks a portion of them. The table has around 300,000 clones, roughly 91% seen once. This clone showed up just a few times. The sequence was collected from a woman aged 55-69 years who had recovered from COVID-19. The material sequenced was PBMCs or T cells enriched from blood (not recorded which).

The CDR3 reads CASSPGQGLKAFF. The DNA of the CDR3 is TGTGCCAGCAGCCCGGGACAGGGGTTGAAAGCTTTCTTT. The chain joins TRBV7-2 to TRBJ1-1; 10 bases map to TRBD1. Unmatched junction bases numbered 6, after V lost 5 bases and J lost 9 bases. Per germline, CDR1 SGHTA and CDR2 FQGNSA. The CDR3 is 13 amino acids.